This TCR beta chain came from a study of blood T cell repertoires in COVID-19 (dated by TCRdb to the early 2020s). Context from the whole study: Samples covering the acute and convalescent phases of COVID-19 were provided by collaborators in the United States, Italy and Spain. The samples were drawn from the first 160 participants of the ongoing ImmuneRACE study and from 1,254 subjects provided by 6 global collaborators. Sample metadata almost always included a de-identified subject ID, COVID-19 status, age in years and sex. Where HLA class I and class II types were available, the types were taken from metadata supplied by the sample provider, not from assay-based typing. The prospective study material was composed of cDNA or gDNA derived from T cells, B-cell-depleted T cells, or PBMCs. The repertoires were made available in a free public database intended to serve as a resource for research on the immune response to SARS-CoV-2. Deeply sampled blood TCRbeta repertoires from subjects exposed to, actively infected with, or recovered from COVID-19 were included in the dataset. The paper's findings and limits, for the study overall: Clinical and demographic metadata were provided uncurated, with the amount varying by source and participant.

Each collaborating institution followed its own protocols to collect whole blood in K2EDTA tubes. For TCRbeta analysis, collaborators shipped samples as frozen whole blood, isolated PBMCs, or DNA extracted from either of those sample types. TCRbeta CDR3 regions were amplified from genomic DNA using the immunoSEQ Assay, a bias-controlled multiplex PCR. The source study handled its data this way. The number of nucleated cells in each sample was estimated by amplification of reference gene primers within the assay. To quantify the absolute abundance of each unique TCRbeta CDR3 rearrangement, sequence reads were collapsed and filtered. For each sample, productive Simpson clonality was calculated as the square root of Simpson's diversity index across productive rearrangements. TCRdb re-hosts the immuneACCESS table, in-frame sequences only. Its copies lack some clones; in the studies checked, an unresolved V gene accounts for under half of them, and the cause for the rest is not known. Clonal size and the V and J genes are those of that table, whereas D and trimming came from the DNA. The sample profile shows around 200,000 clones; 65% to 90% of them were found once. The leading ten clones occupy 4% to 5.5% of the sample.

For this clone: Which antigen it targets is not known. No per-base quality is available; no much larger clone lies one base away.

The V and J ends are trimmed by 3 bases and 5 bases, leaving 8 bases between them. The germline V gene (reference sequence) supplies CDR1 SEHNR and CDR2 FQNEAQ. The CDR3 sequence holds 14 residues, the cysteine and phenylalanine included. Only the CDR3 region is kept as DNA, spanning 42 bases read in frame from base 1. The receptor was derived from a human donor in a cohort sampled during active COVID-19. The sequenced sample was peripheral blood. The rearrangement joined TRBV7-9 to TRBJ1-6, with the D gene not clear enough to name. The base sequence is TGTGCCAGCAGCTTTGAGGGCGATAATTCACCCCTCCACTTT. Its protein product is CASSFEGDNSPLHF.